The clone carrying this T cell receptor beta chain occurred once. What it binds is not known. Treatment noted: approximately 18 received Ad26.COV2.S at low or high dose, single or two shots; roughly 5 received placebo; per-sample allocation not given. Vaccine and placebo recipients were sampled on day 63 after the first injection. These data originate in a study of Ad26.COV2.S vaccination and SARS-CoV-2 variants. For the study at large: Participants got Ad26.COV2.S intramuscularly, once or twice 56 days apart. Findings of the study overall: Breadth measured for non-spike TCRs was similar across vaccine and placebo recipients. TCR breadth and depth estimates may have understated total T cell responses.

This CDR3 has 16 residues. Trimming removed 5 bases from V and 0 bases from J, with 14 bases in between. From germline, CDR1 is MDHEN and CDR2 SYDVKM. Measured with immunoSEQ multiplex PCR; TCRdb has only the in-frame clones, and not every one. The table lists some 340,000 clones, approximately 86% of them singletons, with 2% to 2.5% in the top ten. This TCR was sampled from a person aged 18-60 years who received the Ad26.COV2.S COVID-19 vaccine or a placebo. Sequencing used peripheral blood, obtained in a trial of Ad26.COV2.S vaccine versus placebo. The J gene is TRBJ1-3, the V gene TRBV28, with D unclear. The CDR3 bases are TGTGCCAGCAGTCTAGGGCATGGGGTCTCTGGAAACACCATATATTTT. Protein product: CASSLGHGVSGNTIYF.